This T cell receptor beta chain was observed in a study of CD8 T cells in ankylosing spondylitis. Study findings and constraints: Ankylosing spondylitis blood seemed to carry a telltale TCR beta motif made of under 10 highly homologous variants.

A note on this clonotype: Its cognate antigen is unknown.

Preparation of TCR beta libraries was done by quantitative 5'-RACE with molecular barcodes. Each CDR3 protein is one row after TCRdb ran MiXCR on the 5' RACE reads. The sample shows 250,000 to 350,000 distinct CDR3 sequences, around 7.6% of them seen only once. CDR3 length: 16 amino acids. Between the trimmed V and J ends, which lost 6 bases and 2 bases, there was a span of 19 bases. The material sequenced was blood, either unsorted or a sorted T cell fraction (not recorded which). This chain links TRBV12-3 or TRBV12-4 with TRBJ2-5, with D possibly matching TRBD2 (5 bases). This clonotype was obtained from a male donor with ankylosing spondylitis. This CDR3 reads CASSLGRGTGQETQYF. The DNA of the CDR3 is TGTGCCAGCAGCTTGGGCCGGGGAACGGGTCAAGAGACCCAGTACTTC.